One and the same sample provided the 8 T cell receptor beta chains below, sequenced in a study of cytomegalovirus exposure and HLA in healthy donors. PCR involved 60 Vbeta and 13 Jbeta primers. Assay: immunoSEQ multiplex PCR; the TCRdb copy retains only in-frame clones and omits some. Counted here are 150,000 to 200,000 clones, approximately 80% occurring once; the ten biggest clones make up about 7.9%. Sequencing was performed on PBMCs. These receptors came from a male donor in good health and CMV-seropositive.

V usage is TRBV19 and J usage is TRBJ1-1, with TRBD1 matching over 11 bases. Germline assignment: CDR1 LNHDA and CDR2 SQIVND (reference sequence). V lost 7 bases, J lost 3 bases, and 10 bases stayed unmatched. The CDR3 consists of 16 residues. The CDR3 DNA is TGTGCCAGTACCTCCCAAGGACAGGGGGCGGACACTGAAGCTTTCTTT. As protein: CASTSQGQGADTEAFF.

The chain combines TRBV7-2 with TRBJ2-5; 7 positions match TRBD2. With 5 bases clipped from V and 5 bases from J, the junction kept 5 bases outside the gene matches. This CDR3 comprises 13 residues. Germline lookup yields CDR1 SGHTA and CDR2 FQGNSA. The CDR3, as DNA: TGTGCCAGCAGCCACGACGGGGGGGAGACCCAGTACTTC. It specifies CASSHDGGETQYF. Complete variable domain (other parts from reference TRBV7-2 and TRBJ2-5): GAGVSQSPSNKVTEKGKDVELRCDPISGHTALYWYRQSLGQGLEFLIYFQGNSAPDKSGLPSDRFSAERTGGSVSTLTIQRTQQEDSAVYLCASSHDGGETQYFGPGTRLLVL.

The chain is built from TRBV6-1 and TRBJ2-1, with D tentatively TRBD2 (5 bases). Germline V gene lookup returns CDR1 MNHNS and CDR2 SASEGT. V dropped 7 bases and J dropped 1 base, with 14 bases sitting between them. This CDR3 has 15 amino acids. The CDR3 nucleotides read TGTGCCAGCATTCTAGGGAGACGGTCCTACAATGAGCAGTTCTTC. It translates to CASILGRRSYNEQFF.

This chain connects TRBV10-3 to TRBJ2-7; D is unresolved. V lost 6 bases and J 3 bases, leaving 12 bases between the germline ends. The germline CDR1 and CDR2 sequences are ENHRY and SYGVKD. The CDR3 sequence is 13 residues long. The CDR3 DNA reads as TGTGCCATCAGAAGCGACCTAAACTACGAGCAGTACTTC. Its translation is CAIRSDLNYEQYF.

The chain joins TRBV6-5 to TRBJ1-2, with TRBD1 matching 11 bases. The CDR3 spans 15 residues. The germline gives CDR1 MNHEY, CDR2 SVGAGI. With V trimmed by 5 bases and J by 4 bases, 6 bases remained unmatched. The CDR3 sequence: CASSGDRGGVYGYTF. The CDR3 DNA reads TGTGCCAGCAGTGGGGACAGGGGGGGGGTCTATGGCTACACCTTC.

The V and J genes are TRBV6-1 and TRBJ1-5; 7 positions match TRBD1. The CDR3 totals 14 residues. After removal of 5 bases from V and 4 bases from J, the junction contained 5 bases not matched to a gene. CDR1 MNHNS and CDR2 SASEGT come from the germline V gene. The CDR3 reads CASSSGQTNQPQHF. The CDR3 DNA follows: TGTGCCAGCAGTTCGGGACAGACTAATCAGCCCCAGCATTTT.

The chain employs TRBV7-9 and TRBJ2-1, with D possibly TRBD1 on 6 matching bases. This CDR3 spans 15 amino acids. Per germline, CDR1 SEHNR and CDR2 FQNEAQ (reference sequence). V was pared by 7 bases and J by 2 bases, with 15 bases between. CDR3 in DNA: TGTGCCAGCACCGAACAGGGCCGTCCCTACAATGAGCAGTTCTTC. Its protein is CASTEQGRPYNEQFF.

The chain joins TRBV25-1 to TRBJ1-2; no reliable D call. V was pared by 3 bases and J by 2 bases, with 13 bases between. Germline V CDR1 and CDR2: MGHDK, SYGVNS. The CDR3 is 15 amino acids. In DNA form, the CDR3 reads TGTGCCAGCAGTGATGGGCCCGGGATGAACTATGGCTACACCTTC. Its protein is CASSDGPGMNYGYTF.